This T cell receptor (beta chain) was identified in a study of blood T cell repertoires in COVID-19. Study context: Nucleic acid was either cDNA or gDNA, and it came from T cells, B-cell-depleted T cells, or PBMCs.

The CDR3 extends over 13 amino acids. CDR1 LNHDA and CDR2 SQIVND come from the germline V gene (reference sequence). The V end was cut by 6 bases, the J end by 2 bases, with 11 bases between. The data were produced by immunoSEQ multiplex PCR, yet TCRdb's version contains in-frame clones alone and is incomplete. The sample contains fewer than 450,000 clones, around 91% of which appear only once. The sequenced sample was PBMCs or T cells enriched from blood (not recorded which). This receptor was identified in a young man who had recovered from COVID-19. This sequence joins TRBV19 and TRBJ2-7, with D maybe TRBD1 (5 bases). The CDR3 DNA reads as TGTGCCAGTAGCGAACAGGTGACCTACGAGCAGTACTTC. This translates into CASSEQVTYEQYF.